The 18 T cell receptor beta chains reported below all come from one sample, sequenced in a study of control samples from healthy donors and cancer patients. Some clones are missing from TCRdb's copy, which holds only in-frame ones; the method was immunoSEQ multiplex PCR. This table has about 96,000 clones, 85% to 95% appearing once. Sequenced: blood. Receptors were obtained from a man aged 18 to 35 in good health.

The chain has TRBV7-9 and TRBJ2-2, with 9 nucleotides matching TRBD2. Germline CDR1 reads SEHNR; CDR2 reads FQNEAQ (reference sequence). CDR3 length: 16 residues. After removal of 1 base from V and 6 bases from J, the junction contained 6 bases not matched to a gene. This CDR3 reads CASSLVSGLASGELFF. The CDR3 region has the DNA TGTGCCAGCAGCTTAGTGTCCGGACTAGCGTCCGGGGAGCTGTTTTTT.

This chain uses TRBV12-3 or TRBV12-4 with TRBJ2-7; D is uncertain. V lost 5 bases and J 6 bases, leaving 14 bases between the germline ends. The CDR3 is 13 residues long. The CDR3 is CASSRKGVSEQYF. Written as DNA, the CDR3 is TGTGCCAGCAGTCGAAAGGGTGTCTCCGAGCAGTACTTC.

The V call is TRBV5-1, the J call TRBJ2-3; D unclear. V was cut by 4 bases and J by 2 bases, with 2 bases left in between. The CDR3 totals 11 residues. Per the germline V gene, CDR1 is SGHRS and CDR2 is YFSETQ. The CDR3 bases are TGCGCCAGCAGCCACACAGATACGCAGTATTTT. Translating gives CASSHTDTQYF.

The J gene is TRBJ2-3, the V gene TRBV5-6; D call uncertain. V shed 2 bases and J shed 0 bases, with 13 bases lying between them. This CDR3 contains 16 residues. Germline CDR1 SGHDT, CDR2 YYEEEE. In nucleotides, the CDR3 is TGTGCCAGCAGCTTCTCCGCAGGTTCTAGCACAGATACGCAGTATTTT. The encoded protein is CASSFSAGSSTDTQYF. The complete variable domain, with remaining parts taken from reference TRBV5-6 and TRBJ2-3, reads DAGVTQSPTHLIKTRGQQVTLRCSPKSGHDTVSWYQQALGQGPQFIFQYYEEEERQRGNFPDRFSGHQFPNYSSELNVNALLLGDSALYLCASSFSAGSSTDTQYFGPGTRLTVL.

The rearrangement uses TRBV7-8 and TRBJ2-3; TRBD2 matches 7 bases. CDR1 is SGHVS and CDR2 is FQNEAQ in the germline V gene. V shed 5 bases, J shed 2 bases, and the junction held 10 bases outside the gene matches. The CDR3 totals 16 residues. CDR3 in DNA: TGTGCCAGCAGCCTTAGCCTAGCGGCATCCACAGATACGCAGTATTTT. This encodes CASSLSLAASTDTQYF.

This sequence joins TRBV4-2 and TRBJ2-3; no firm D call. The CDR3 has 17 residues. The V end lost 4 bases, the J end lost 10 bases, and 27 bases lay between the germline ends. Germline V gene sequence: CDR1 LGHNA, CDR2 YNFKEQ. The CDR3 sequence is CASSPHSAPGRSVAQYF. CDR3 in DNA: TGTGCCAGCAGCCCCCATTCCGCCCCCGGAAGGAGTGTGGCGCAGTATTTT.

The J gene is TRBJ1-6, the V gene TRBV10-3; tentatively, D is TRBD1 (6 bases). The V end lost 0 bases, the J end lost 8 bases, and 11 bases lay between the germline ends. Germline V gene data show CDR1 as ENHRY and CDR2 as SYGVKD. This CDR3 has 15 residues. The CDR3 here is CAISESGGSDSPLHF. CDR3 in DNA: TGTGCCATCAGTGAGTCAGGGGGGAGTGATTCACCCCTCCACTTT.

The chain uses TRBV7-3 and TRBJ2-1; the D is unclear. Germline V gene lookup returns CDR1 SGHTA and CDR2 FQGTGA. Trimming removed 5 bases at V and 6 bases at J, with 17 bases between. The CDR3 is made up of 15 amino acids. CDR3 loop: CASSPGPYSANEQFF. CDR3 DNA: TGTGCCAGCAGCCCCGGACCCTACTCTGCCAATGAGCAGTTCTTC.

The chain carries TRBV27 and TRBJ1-1; 11 nucleotides align to TRBD1. Per the germline V gene, CDR1 is MNHEY and CDR2 is SMNVEV (reference sequence). Trimming cost V 6 bases and J 7 bases; bases outside gene matches: 7. This CDR3 has 14 residues. The CDR3 bases are TGTGCCAGCAGGAAGGGACAGGGGGGCAGTGAAGCTTTCTTT. This sequence encodes CASRKGQGGSEAFF.

V and J are TRBV3-1 (or the pseudogene TRBV3-2) and TRBJ1-1; D is uncertain. Per the germline V gene, CDR1 is LGHDT and CDR2 is YNNKEL (reference sequence). Trimming stripped 0 bases from V and 2 bases from J, with 7 bases between. The CDR3 covers 14 residues. The CDR3 loop reads CASSQEQRNTEAFF. The CDR3 bases are TGTGCCAGCAGCCAAGAACAGAGAAACACTGAAGCTTTCTTT.

The V call is TRBV6-4, the J call TRBJ1-1; D is perhaps TRBD1 (5 bases). This CDR3 spans 13 amino acids. Germline CDR1 MRHNA, CDR2 SNTAGT. The V gene lost 3 bases and the J gene lost 6 bases, with 11 bases spanning the gap. The CDR3 DNA reads TGTGCCAGCAGTGAAAGGGGTGTCGCTGAAGCTTTCTTT. As protein: CASSERGVAEAFF.

As DNA, the CDR3 is TGTGCCAGCAGCAAAGGACAGGGAGGAGGAGGAAGTTATGGCTACACCTTC. As protein: CASSKGQGGGGSYGYTF. V usage is TRBV7-6 and J usage is TRBJ1-2, with 8 bases lining up with TRBD1. The CDR3 spans 17 residues. Germline lookup yields CDR1 SGHVS and CDR2 FNYEAQ. The V and J ends lost 5 bases and 5 bases, in that order; junction bases with no gene match: 16.

This clone is medium-sized. The gene calls are TRBV5-1 and TRBJ1-4; D is perhaps TRBD1 (5 bases). Per germline, CDR1 SGHRS and CDR2 YFSETQ. The length of the CDR3 is 14 residues. Trimming took off 5 bases at V and 4 bases at J, with 12 bases between the two ends. CDR3 region: CASSPAGLNEKLFF. The CDR3 coding sequence is TGCGCCAGCAGTCCCGCAGGGCTTAATGAAAAACTGTTTTTT.

V and J are TRBV6-5 and TRBJ1-1; no firm D call. The CDR3 has 14 residues. Germline V CDR1 and CDR2: MNHEY, SVGAGI. Trimming removed 6 bases at V and 1 base at J, with 12 bases between. DNA for the CDR3: TGTGCCAGCAGGATCGGGCGACAGAACACTGAAGCTTTCTTT. The encoded protein is CASRIGRQNTEAFF.

The chain uses TRBV18 and TRBJ1-2; no clear D gene. CDR1 is KGHSH, CDR2 LQKENI, per germline. V lost 2 bases, J lost 3 bases, and 7 bases lay in between. CDR3 length: 13 residues. CDR3 amino acids: CASSPSEYYGYTF. CDR3 bases: TGTGCCAGCTCACCATCGGAGTACTATGGCTACACCTTC. Combining the CDR3 with reference TRBV18 and TRBJ1-2 gives the whole variable domain NAGVMQNPRHLVRRRGQEARLRCSPMKGHSHVYWYRQLPEEGLKFMVYLQKENIIDESGMPKERFSAEFPKEGPSILRIQQVVRGDSAAYFCASSPSEYYGYTFGSGTRLTVV.

The chain couples TRBV9 to TRBJ2-7; TRBD2 aligns across 10 bases. Germline trimming cut 3 bases from V and 7 bases from J; bases unmatched to any gene: 13. There are 16 residues in the CDR3. The germline V gene encodes CDR1 SGDLS and CDR2 YYNGEE. The CDR3 DNA follows: TGTGCCAGCAGCGACAGCACGGGGACTAGCGTGGGGGAGCAGTACTTC. It translates to CASSDSTGTSVGEQYF.

The CDR3 bases are TGTGCCAGTAGCCAAAATTTAGGGACAGACCTGAATGGCTACACCTTC. It specifies CASSQNLGTDLNGYTF. The gene calls are TRBV19 and TRBJ1-2, with 7 nucleotides matching TRBD1. CDR1 LNHDA and CDR2 SQIVND come from the germline V gene (reference sequence). The length of the CDR3 is 16 residues. Trimming cost V 6 bases and J 6 bases; bases outside gene matches: 16. Based on the CDR3 plus reference TRBV19 and TRBJ1-2, the full variable domain is DGGITQSPKYLFRKEGQNVTLSCEQNLNHDAMYWYRQDPGQGLRLIYYSQIVNDFQKGDIAEGYSVSREKKESFPLTVTSAQKNPTAFYLCASSQNLGTDLNGYTFGSGTRLTVV.

This chain uses TRBV9 with TRBJ2-2; D remains unclear. Trimming took 2 bases from V and 6 from J, leaving 2 bases between them. CDR3 length equals 11 residues. Germline V CDR1 and CDR2: SGDLS, YYNGEE. CDR3 bases: TGTGCCAGCAGCGTGCCCGGGGAGCTGTTTTTT. This gives the protein CASSVPGELFF. Drawing the rest from reference TRBV9 and TRBJ2-2, the complete variable domain is DSGVTQTPKHLITATGQRVTLRCSPRSGDLSVYWYQQSLDQGLQFLIQYYNGEERAKGNILERFSAQQFPDLHSELNLSSLELGDSALYFCASSVPGELFFGEGSRLTVL.